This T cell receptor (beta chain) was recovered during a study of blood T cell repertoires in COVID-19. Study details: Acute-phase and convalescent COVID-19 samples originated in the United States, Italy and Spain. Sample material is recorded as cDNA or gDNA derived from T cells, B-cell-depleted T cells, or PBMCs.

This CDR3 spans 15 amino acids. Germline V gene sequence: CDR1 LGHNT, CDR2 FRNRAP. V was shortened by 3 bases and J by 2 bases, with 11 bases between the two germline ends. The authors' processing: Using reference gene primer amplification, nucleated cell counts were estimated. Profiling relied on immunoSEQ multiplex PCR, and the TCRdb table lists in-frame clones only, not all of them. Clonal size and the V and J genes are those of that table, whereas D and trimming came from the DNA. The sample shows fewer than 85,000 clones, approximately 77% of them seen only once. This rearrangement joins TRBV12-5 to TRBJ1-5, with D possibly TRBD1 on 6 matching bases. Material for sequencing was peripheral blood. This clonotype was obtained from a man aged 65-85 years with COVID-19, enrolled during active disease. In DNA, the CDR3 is TGTGCTAGTGGTTTCAGGGGCCAAGGCAATCAGCCCCAGCATTTT. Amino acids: CASGFRGQGNQPQHF.